This T cell receptor (beta chain) was found in a study of T cells after somatic rescue of genetic block. The CDR3 is made up of 16 amino acids. Per germline, CDR1 MRHNA and CDR2 SNTAGT. After removal of 5 bases from V and 0 bases from J, the junction contained 4 bases not matched to a gene. Produced via immunoSEQ multiplex PCR; TCRdb's table is partial and in-frame only. The data hold 85,000 to 100,000 clones, with around 89% observed a single time. This clonotype was obtained from a young woman. The chain has TRBV6-4 and TRBJ2-6, with TRBD2 matching over 7 bases. The sequenced sample was peripheral blood mononuclear cells (PBMCs). For the CDR3, the DNA is TGTGCCAGCAGTTTAACGGGGGGCTCTGGGGCCAACGTCCTGACTTTC. It yields the protein CASSLTGGSGANVLTF.